The present entry profiles one TCR beta chain with its context. Clones were read by immunoSEQ multiplex PCR, and TCRdb kept only the in-frame ones, dropping some. In the table there are roughly 60,000 clones, 80% to 95% of which are singletons. These data are taken from a study of blood T cell repertoires in COVID-19. Across the whole study: COVID-19 samples, acute and convalescent, were from the United States, Italy and Spain. T cells, B-cell-depleted T cells, or PBMCs provided the cDNA or gDNA that served as material.

Deletions cut 2 bases from V and 8 bases from J, with 10 bases between. This CDR3 comprises 13 residues. Per germline, CDR1 ENHRY and CDR2 SYGVKD. The rearrangement joins TRBV10-3 to TRBJ2-1, with D perhaps TRBD2 (6 bases). The material sequenced was peripheral blood. The sequence was collected from a woman older than 75 with active COVID-19. CDR3 DNA: TGTGCCATCAGTGAGATAGCGGCGGATGAGCAGTTCTTC. This encodes CAISEIAADEQFF.